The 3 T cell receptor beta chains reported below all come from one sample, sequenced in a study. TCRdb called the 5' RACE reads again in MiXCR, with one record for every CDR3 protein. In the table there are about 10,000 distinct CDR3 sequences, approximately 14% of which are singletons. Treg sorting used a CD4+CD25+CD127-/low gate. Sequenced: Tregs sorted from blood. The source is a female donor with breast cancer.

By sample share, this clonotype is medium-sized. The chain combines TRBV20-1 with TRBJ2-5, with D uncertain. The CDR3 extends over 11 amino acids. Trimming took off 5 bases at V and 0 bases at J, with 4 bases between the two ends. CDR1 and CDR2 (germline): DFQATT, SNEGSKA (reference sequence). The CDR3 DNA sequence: TGCAGTGCTCAGGACCAAGAGACCCAGTACTTC. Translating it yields CSAQDQETQYF.

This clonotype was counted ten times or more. The CDR3 DNA reads TGCGCCAGCAGCTTGGGCCCTTTGGACAGGGGGCTTGCCAAAAACATTCAGTACTTC. It translates to CASSLGPLDRGLAKNIQYF. The chain combines TRBV5-1 with TRBJ2-4, with 11 bases lining up with TRBD1. Germline assignment: CDR1 SGHRS and CDR2 YFSETQ. The ends lost 0 bases at V and 1 base at J; junction bases unmatched: 9. This CDR3 has 19 amino acids.

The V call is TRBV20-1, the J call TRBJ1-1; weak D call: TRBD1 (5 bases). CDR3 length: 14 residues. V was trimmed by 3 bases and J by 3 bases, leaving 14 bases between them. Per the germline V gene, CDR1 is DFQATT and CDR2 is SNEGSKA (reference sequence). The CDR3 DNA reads TGCAGTGCTAGGCCAGGGTTCATGGACACTGAAGCTTTCTTT. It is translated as CSARPGFMDTEAFF.